These 10 T cell receptor beta chains were all obtained from the same sample, sequenced in a study of blood T cell repertoires in COVID-19. Assay used: immunoSEQ multiplex PCR; TCRdb lists only in-frame clones, some missing. The sample shows around 140,000 clones, roughly 80% of them seen only once. Sequencing was carried out using peripheral blood. These receptors were taken from a woman in her forties or fifties with active or convalescent COVID-19.

The CDR3 sequence: CASSVGLNSYEQYF. DNA of the CDR3: TGTGCCAGCAGCGTAGGACTAAACTCCTACGAGCAGTACTTC. The chain carries TRBV9 and TRBJ2-7, with a possible D match to TRBD2 (5 bases). CDR1 SGDLS and CDR2 YYNGEE come from the germline V gene. The CDR3 consists of 14 residues. Trimming left V 0 bases short and J 0 bases short, with 7 bases between.

This clone turned up a few times. V and J are TRBV5-6 and TRBJ2-7; 7 bases map to TRBD1. The CDR3 extends over 15 amino acids. CDR1 and CDR2 from the germline V gene are SGHDT and YYEEEE. Trimming cost V 4 bases and J 6 bases; bases outside gene matches: 13. The CDR3 nucleotides read TGTGCCAGCAGCATTTGGCCGGGACAGCTTAGCGAGCAGTACTTC. It specifies CASSIWPGQLSEQYF.

This sequence joins TRBV11-3 and TRBJ2-3; 9 nucleotides agree with TRBD2. Germline CDR1 and CDR2: SGHNT and YENEEA. This CDR3 spans 18 amino acids. V lost 5 bases, J lost 0 bases, and 12 bases stayed unmatched. In DNA, the CDR3 is TGTGCCAGCAGCACCAACCGTACTAGCGGGCGTAGCACAGATACGCAGTATTTT. It is translated as CASSTNRTSGRSTDTQYF.

The sample holds one count of this clone. The chain employs TRBV29-1 and TRBJ2-3, with 14 bases aligning to TRBD2. Looked up from germline, CDR1 is SQVTM and CDR2 is ANQGSEA. This CDR3 region has 18 residues. V shed 4 bases and J 2 bases; nucleotides not matched to a gene: 11. Here the CDR3 DNA reads TGCAGCGTTGGGAAGGGGACTAGCGGGAGTGTTTCCACAGATACGCAGTATTTT. This codes for CSVGKGTSGSVSTDTQYF.

V and J are TRBV27 and TRBJ2-7; 7 positions agree with TRBD1. Trimming took 5 bases from V and 0 from J; bases not matched to a gene: 10. The CDR3 loop spans 16 amino acids. The germline CDR1 and CDR2 sequences are MNHEY and SMNVEV (reference sequence). CDR3 coding DNA: TGTGCCAGCAGTACGTCCGGGACAGCCTTCTCCTACGAGCAGTACTTC. Its protein is CASSTSGTAFSYEQYF.

This chain connects TRBV2 to TRBJ2-1; D might be TRBD2 (6 bases). Trimming stripped 7 bases from V and 5 bases from J, with 12 bases between. The CDR3 extends over 13 amino acids. Germline values: CDR1 SNHLY, CDR2 FYNNEI. The CDR3 DNA follows: TGTGCCAGCAATTTCGGAGGGCACAATGAGCAGTTCTTC. This gives the protein CASNFGGHNEQFF.

This clone was seen more than once but under ten times. The chain joins TRBV15 to TRBJ1-2, with a tentative D call TRBD1 (6 bases). Per the germline V gene, CDR1 is LNHNV and CDR2 is YYDKDF (reference sequence). The V gene lost 5 bases and the J gene lost 4 bases, with 17 bases spanning the gap. The CDR3 runs 15 residues. CDR3 DNA: TGTGCCACCAGCCCGGGGGGCAGAACCTTCTATGGCTACACCTTC. Protein sequence: CATSPGGRTFYGYTF.

The V and J genes are TRBV12-3 or TRBV12-4 and TRBJ2-5; no clear D gene. The length of the CDR3 is 13 residues. The ends were cut back, 7 bases at V and 6 bases at J, with 15 bases in the middle. The CDR3 region has the DNA TGTGCCAGCACCCTGGCCGCAGCGAAGACCCAGTACTTC. Its translation: CASTLAAAKTQYF.

The chain uses TRBV28 and TRBJ2-7; 7 positions agree with TRBD2. The junction had 8 bases not matched to a gene; V was cut back by 7 bases and J by 2 bases. Per the germline V gene, CDR1 is MDHEN and CDR2 is SYDVKM. The CDR3 is made up of 14 amino acids. In nucleotides, the CDR3 is TGTGCCAGCACGGTGGCTAGCGGAACCTACGAGCAGTACTTC. Translating gives CASTVASGTYEQYF.

This chain connects TRBV6-6 to TRBJ2-7, with 7 nucleotides matching TRBD1. This CDR3 is 15 amino acids long. The junction had 9 bases not matched to a gene; V was cut back by 7 bases and J by 0 bases. Per germline, CDR1 MNHNY and CDR2 SVGAGI (reference sequence). The CDR3 DNA follows: TGTGCCAGCACCCGTGACGGGACAGCCTCCTACGAGCAGTACTTC. Protein: CASTRDGTASYEQYF.